This T cell receptor (beta chain) was sequenced during a study of breast tumors, draining lymph nodes, adjacent tissues. Study-wide points: Tumor repertoires ranked between lymph nodes and nontumor tissue in diversity, with V and J gene preferences. Luminal-like breast cancer showed significantly higher tumor–nontumor repertoire similarity than basal-like. Findings are consistent with lymph node origin and intratumoral expansion of most tumor T cells.

This clonotype came up many times. Its antigen is not identified. This CDR3 has 16 residues. CDR1 SGDLS and CDR2 YYNGEE come from the germline V gene. V lost 1 base, J lost 3 bases, and 14 bases lay in between. TCRdb independently ran MiXCR on the multiplex PCR reads; one entry per CDR3 protein. The data contain tens of thousands of distinct CDR3 sequences, about half of them singletons. The specimen sequenced was breast tumor tissue. The chain combines TRBV9 with TRBJ1-3, with D tentatively TRBD1 (5 bases). This clonotype was obtained from a female donor with breast cancer. Some clones in this sample may be carry-over from other donors' samples. This CDR3 is CASSVPHRDFGNTIYF. The CDR3 region has the DNA TGTGCCAGCAGCGTACCCCACCGGGACTTTGGAAACACCATATATTTT.